This entry lists 13 T cell receptor beta chains sequenced from one sample in a study of T cells in women clearing cervical HPV infection. Produced via immunoSEQ multiplex PCR; TCRdb's table is partial and in-frame only. This repertoire comprises about 23,000 clones; its ten largest clones make up more than 8%. Sequencing input: blood buffy coat. The receptors stem from a woman between 18 and 75 years old with a cervical HPV16 infection that either progressed to CIN3+ or cleared (not recorded which).

On this clone: The read terminates 3 residues before the CDR3 end, so the remaining end is supplied by the germline J gene. This chain connects TRBV10-1 to TRBJ2-5; TRBD2 matches at 7 bases. The CDR3 consists of 14 residues. Trimming removed 5 bases from V and 5 bases from J; junction bases left unmatched: 8. Germline assignment: CDR1 WNHNN and CDR2 SYGVQD (reference sequence). The CDR3 DNA, read in part, is TGCGCCAGCAGTCGGGGGGTCTTGGGGGAGACC. This gives the protein CASSRGVLGET. The whole CDR3 reads CASSRGVLGETQYF.

A note on this clone: The missing CDR3 end, 3 residues past where the read stops, is filled in from the germline J gene. The chain couples TRBV7-2 to TRBJ2-5, with 13 bases identical to TRBD2. Germline V gene sequence: CDR1 SGHTA, CDR2 FQGNSA. The junction had 7 bases not matched to a gene; V was cut back by 5 bases and J by 7 bases. CDR3 length equals 15 residues. CDR3 amino acids: CASSTTSGGKGTQYF. The covered CDR3 bases are TGTGCCAGCAGCACGACTAGCGGGGGGAAAGGGACC.

To note about this clone: Read coverage stops 3 residues before the CDR3 terminus; the germline J gene supplies the remainder. The chain carries TRBV20-1 and TRBJ1-2; maybe TRBD1 (5 bases). The CDR3 runs 12 residues. V was cut by 6 bases and J by 6 bases, with 14 bases left in between. Germline CDR1 DFQATT, CDR2 SNEGSKA (reference sequence). CDR3 residues: CSARRQIDGYTF. The DNA read from the CDR3 is TGCAGTGCCAGACGACAGATCGATGGC.

CDR3 bases read: TGCGCCAGCAGCTTGGCAGGGGGGACTAATGAAAAA. Its translation: CASSLAGGTNEK. The full CDR3 is CASSLAGGTNEKLFF. The chain combines TRBV5-1 with TRBJ1-4; 7 bases map to TRBD1. The read ends 3 residues before the CDR3 terminus; that terminus is restored from the germline J gene. The CDR3 length is 15 residues. Germline loops: CDR1 SGHRS, CDR2 YFSETQ. The J segment lost 2 bases and the V segment lost 0 bases, leaving 1 base of the junction unmatched. Drawing the rest from reference TRBV5-1 and TRBJ1-4, the complete variable domain is KAGVTQTPRYLIKTRGQQVTLSCSPISGHRSVSWYQQTPGQGLQFLFEYFSETQRNKGNFPGRFSGRQFSNSRSEMNVSTLELGDSALYLCASSLAGGTNEKLFFGSGTQLSVL.

For this clone: Read sequence stops 3 residues before the CDR3 end, and the germline J gene provides the missing end. The chain is built from TRBV19 and TRBJ2-1, with D possibly TRBD2 on 6 matching bases. There are 13 residues in the CDR3. Germline V gene sequence: CDR1 LNHDA, CDR2 SQIVND (reference sequence). The V end lost 9 bases, the J end lost 0 bases, and 9 bases lay between the germline ends. The DNA read from the CDR3 is TGTGCCAGCGCGGGATTCTCCTACAATGAG. Translation gives CASAGFSYNE. Given in full, the CDR3 is CASAGFSYNEQFF.

Comments on this clone: The read terminates 3 residues ahead of where the CDR3 ends, so the germline J gene completes it. The chain is built from TRBV28 and TRBJ2-7, with TRBD1 matching over 9 bases. The V gene end was trimmed by 5 bases and the J gene end by 4 bases; junction bases not matched to a gene: 6. Germline loops: CDR1 MDHEN, CDR2 SYDVKM. The CDR3 extends over 14 amino acids. The CDR3: CASSLTGTGYEQYF. CDR3 DNA (partial): TGTGCCAGCAGTCTAACCGGGACAGGGTACGAG.

Concerning this clone: Coverage ceases 3 residues before the CDR3 finishes, and the germline J gene fills in the end. This chain links TRBV20-1 with TRBJ2-1; tentatively, D is TRBD1 (6 bases). Trimming removed 0 bases from V and 7 bases from J, with 19 bases in between. From germline, CDR1 is DFQATT and CDR2 SNEGSKA (reference sequence). The CDR3 totals 16 residues. Incomplete CDR3 DNA: TGCAGTGCTAGAGATCCTCAGAGGCGCCAGGGGAATGAG. Translation: CSARDPQRRQGNE. The full CDR3 is CSARDPQRRQGNEQFF.

As to this clone: The read ends 3 residues shy of where the CDR3 ends; the end is completed using the germline J gene. This chain uses TRBV20-1 with TRBJ1-4; the D gene is possibly TRBD1 (6 bases). Looked up from germline, CDR1 is DFQATT and CDR2 is SNEGSKA (reference sequence). With 6 bases removed from V and 3 bases from J, the gap between germline ends came to 17 bases. This CDR3 comprises 15 residues. The CDR3 spells CSAPPLRGSNEKLFF. CDR3 bases read: TGCAGTGCCCCCCCTTTGAGGGGGTCTAATGAAAAA.

The CDR3 here is CASSRGANEQFF. The CDR3 bases that were read are TGTGCCAGTAGTAGAGGGGCGAATGAG. V gene TRBV19 combines with J gene TRBJ2-1; D may correspond to TRBD1 or TRBD2 (5 bases each). The sequenced fragment ends 3 residues before the CDR3 boundary, so the rest is inferred from the germline J gene. Germline-derived CDR1 and CDR2 are LNHDA and SQIVND (reference sequence). V was shortened by 4 bases and J by 7 bases, with 8 bases between the two germline ends. The CDR3 extends over 12 amino acids. The full variable domain, completed using reference TRBV19 and TRBJ2-1, is DGGITQSPKYLFRKEGQNVTLSCEQNLNHDAMYWYRQDPGQGLRLIYYSQIVNDFQKGDIAEGYSVSREKKESFPLTVTSAQKNPTAFYLCASSRGANEQFFGPGTRLTVL.

About this clone itself: The read terminates 3 residues ahead of where the CDR3 ends, so the germline J gene completes it. The rearrangement links TRBV9 to TRBJ2-3; no definite D call. Germline assignment: CDR1 SGDLS and CDR2 YYNGEE. The V end was cut by 3 bases, the J end by 0 bases, with 8 bases between. This CDR3 comprises 14 residues. The CDR3 sequence is CASSATPSTDTQYF. The DNA read from the CDR3 is TGTGCCAGCAGCGCGACACCAAGCACAGATACG.

Concerning this clone: The observed sequence ends 3 residues before the CDR3 terminus, with the missing tail filled in from the germline J gene. This sequence joins TRBV7-8 and TRBJ2-1, with 11 bases identical to TRBD2. Germline CDR1 SGHVS, CDR2 FQNEAQ. Trimming removed 5 bases from V and 2 bases from J; junction bases left unmatched: 5. The CDR3 is 16 residues long. The CDR3 spells CASSQLAGAPYNEQFF. CDR3 DNA, as far as it was read: TGTGCCAGCAGCCAACTAGCGGGAGCCCCCTACAATGAG.

Details on this clone: The CDR3 end falls 3 residues outside the read, so it is completed with the germline J gene. This sequence joins TRBV2 and TRBJ1-1; 7 nucleotides line up with TRBD1. CDR3 size: 16 residues. V shed 4 bases and J 4 bases; nucleotides not matched to a gene: 12. Germline CDR1 is SNHLY and CDR2 is FYNNEI. CDR3 bases read: TGTGCCAGCAGTGGAGGCAGGGGGGCCGACGGCACTGAA. Its protein is CASSGGRGADGTE. The full CDR3 protein is CASSGGRGADGTEAFF.

With regard to this clone: The CDR3 end lies 3 residues beyond the end of the read and is filled in from the germline J gene. V gene TRBV19 combines with J gene TRBJ1-1; no clear D gene. Germline CDR1 is LNHDA and CDR2 is SQIVND (reference sequence). Deletions cut 3 bases from V and 4 bases from J, with 15 bases between. The CDR3 consists of 15 residues. CDR3 protein: CASSMGAKALTEAFF. CDR3 DNA (partial): TGTGCCAGTAGTATGGGCGCAAAGGCCCTCACTGAA.